This T cell receptor beta chain was identified in a study of T cells in Graves' hyperthyroidism and ophthalmopathy. General observations from the study: Most expanded thyroid clonotypes above 0.001 recurred in blood. Ophthalmopathy and stable hyperthyroidism were told apart by a 13 V-J model.

This clonotype was recorded many times. The antigen is not known. Researchers defined stable Graves' hyperthyroidism as no ophthalmopathy progression within 18 months. What was amplified from RNA transcripts were TCR beta CDR3 regions. An initial round of RT-PCR targeting the TCR CDR3 relied on the HTBI primer set. MiXCR was run by TCRdb on the multiplex PCR reads, yielding one entry per CDR3 protein. The sample lists 530,000 or so distinct CDR3 sequences, 40% to 55% occurring once. The CDR3 totals 13 residues. V lost 2 bases and J lost 8, with 13 bases in between. Germline V gives CDR1 SGHDT, CDR2 YYEEEE.

The genes are TRBV5-6 and TRBJ1-2; D unclear. The sequenced sample consisted of peripheral blood or thyroid tissue (not recorded which). This receptor was obtained from a woman younger than 35 with Graves' hyperthyroidism. In DNA, the CDR3 is TGTGCCAGCAGCTTAAATCCCTCTCGCGGCTACACCTTC. It codes for CASSLNPSRGYTF.